The sequence of this T cell receptor (beta chain) was determined in a study of cytomegalovirus exposure and HLA in healthy donors. To note about this clone: The antigen remains undetermined.

TCRdb's table, derived via immunoSEQ multiplex PCR, lists solely in-frame clones and lacks some. The data show roughly 130,000 clones, with approximately 91% seen just once and roughly 1.4% held by the top ten. Study observations and caveats: Reportedly, cytomegalovirus status was diagnosed with high sensitivity and specificity.

The origin of this receptor is a young man in good health and CMV-seronegative. Sequenced: PBMCs.

This CDR3 is CASSWATSGGTDTQYF. For the CDR3, the DNA is TGCGCCAGCAGCTGGGCAACTAGCGGGGGCACAGATACGCAGTATTTT. The V and J genes are TRBV5-1 and TRBJ2-3; 10 positions agree with TRBD2. The CDR3 runs 16 residues. The V gene's germline CDR1 is SGHRS and CDR2 YFSETQ. The V gene end was trimmed by 3 bases and the J gene end by 1 base; junction bases not matched to a gene: 5. Supplemented by reference TRBV5-1 and TRBJ2-3, the full variable domain reads KAGVTQTPRYLIKTRGQQVTLSCSPISGHRSVSWYQQTPGQGLQFLFEYFSETQRNKGNFPGRFSGRQFSNSRSEMNVSTLELGDSALYLCASSWATSGGTDTQYFGPGTRLTVL.